This TCR beta chain was recorded in a study of blood T cells in healthy people across ages. Combining a sample-barcoded 5' primer with a J-beta primer mix, a second PCR ran for 7 to 11 cycles. Every cDNA molecule carried a tag from a template-switch adaptor bearing 12 random nucleotides. Using its own MiXCR run on the 5' RACE reads, TCRdb lists one record per CDR3 protein. The data show about 640,000 distinct CDR3 sequences, 25% to 35% seen once. Isolation recovered at least 6 million PBMCs from every sample. This clonotype was detected only a few times. Germline V gene data show CDR1 as SGDLS and CDR2 as YYNGEE. The CDR3 spans 14 residues. The V and J ends lost 1 base and 11 bases respectively, with 18 bases between them.

This chain uses TRBV9 with TRBJ2-5; D is ambiguous. The receptor comes from a woman older than 75 in good health. Material: blood. CDR3 amino acids: CASSVTGFGNEQYF. In DNA form, the CDR3 reads TGTGCCAGCAGCGTAACCGGGTTCGGCAATGAGCAGTACTTC.